The source of this T cell receptor beta chain is a study of blood T cells in healthy people across ages. On the study more broadly: Every two T cells gave about one barcoded beta molecule via template switching.

V was clipped by 4 bases and J by 3 bases, with 15 bases between them. The V gene's germline CDR1 is SQVTM and CDR2 ANQGSEA. The CDR3 runs to 14 residues. Using a J-beta primer mix together with a sample-barcoded 5' primer, a second PCR was run for roughly 6 to 12 cycles. TCRdb independently ran MiXCR on the 5' RACE reads; one entry per CDR3 protein. The table includes roughly 1.4 million distinct CDR3 sequences, approximately 59% detected once. Sequencing was done on a sample of blood. This clonotype originated in a young man in good health. V gene TRBV29-1 combines with J gene TRBJ1-1, with D possibly TRBD1 on 6 matching bases. CDR3 bases: TGCAGCGTTGTCGTCGGACAGAGCGACACTGAAGCTTTCTTT. This gives the protein CSVVVGQSDTEAFF.